The sequence of this T cell receptor (beta chain) was determined in a study of early T cells in non-severe SARS-CoV-2 infection. J lost 3 bases, V lost 6 bases, and 10 bases had no gene match. Germline assignment: CDR1 DFQATT and CDR2 SNEGSKA (reference sequence). The CDR3 consists of 16 residues. In its sample, this clonotype was seen many times. TCRdb re-called the 5' RACE reads through MiXCR, storing one row per CDR3 protein. Of 60,000 to 90,000 distinct CDR3 sequences in the sample, 8.5% to 10% are singletons; the top ten hold roughly 5%. The TCR comes from an adult who was a healthcare worker with PCR-confirmed SARS-CoV-2 infection or an uninfected control (not recorded which). The chain uses TRBV20-1 and TRBJ2-3; 12 nucleotides align to TRBD2. Sample: whole blood. CDR3 in DNA: TGCAGTGCGCCAATTCTAGCGGGAGGGCCTACAGATACGCAGTATTTT. It encodes CSAPILAGGPTDTQYF.